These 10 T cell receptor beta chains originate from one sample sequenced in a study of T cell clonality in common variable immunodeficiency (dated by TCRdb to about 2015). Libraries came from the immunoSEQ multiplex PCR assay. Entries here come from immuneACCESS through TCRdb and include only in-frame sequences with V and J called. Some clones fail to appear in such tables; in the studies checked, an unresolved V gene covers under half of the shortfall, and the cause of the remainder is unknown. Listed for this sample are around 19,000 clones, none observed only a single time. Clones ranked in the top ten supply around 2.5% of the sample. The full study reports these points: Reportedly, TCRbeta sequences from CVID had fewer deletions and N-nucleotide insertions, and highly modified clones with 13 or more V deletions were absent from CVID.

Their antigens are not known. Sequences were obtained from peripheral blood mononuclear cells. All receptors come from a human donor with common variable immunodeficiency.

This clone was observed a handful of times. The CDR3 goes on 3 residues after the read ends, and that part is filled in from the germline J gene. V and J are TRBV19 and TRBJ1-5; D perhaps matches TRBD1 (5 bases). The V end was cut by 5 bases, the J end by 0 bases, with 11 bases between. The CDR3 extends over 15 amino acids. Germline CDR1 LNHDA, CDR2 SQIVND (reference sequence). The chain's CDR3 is CASSERGDSNQPQHF. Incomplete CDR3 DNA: TGTGCCAGTAGTGAACGGGGGGATAGCAATCAGCCC.

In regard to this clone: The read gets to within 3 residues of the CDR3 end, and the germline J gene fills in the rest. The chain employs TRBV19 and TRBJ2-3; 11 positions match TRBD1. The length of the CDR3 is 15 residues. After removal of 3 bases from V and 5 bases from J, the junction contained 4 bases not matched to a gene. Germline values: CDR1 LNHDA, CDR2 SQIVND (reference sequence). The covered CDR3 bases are TGTGCCAGTAGTATTGGGACAGGGGGTATAGATACG. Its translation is CASSIGTGGIDT. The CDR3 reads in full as CASSIGTGGIDTQYF.

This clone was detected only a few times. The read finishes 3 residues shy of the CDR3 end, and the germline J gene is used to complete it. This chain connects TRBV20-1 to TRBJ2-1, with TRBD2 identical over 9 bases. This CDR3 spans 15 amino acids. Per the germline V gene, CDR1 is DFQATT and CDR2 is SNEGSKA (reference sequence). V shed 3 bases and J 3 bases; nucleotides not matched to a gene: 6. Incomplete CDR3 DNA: TGCAGTGCTAGGAGACCTAGCGGGGACTACAATGAG. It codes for CSARRPSGDYNE. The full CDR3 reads CSARRPSGDYNEQFF.

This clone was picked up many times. The CDR3 region is CASSVQGVLETQYF. The sequenced part of the CDR3 DNA is TGTGCCAGTAGCGTACAGGGGGTATTGGAGACC. The chain combines TRBV19 with TRBJ2-5; 8 nucleotides match TRBD1. With the read ending 3 residues before the CDR3 end, the germline J gene is used to fill in that end. Germline V gene data show CDR1 as LNHDA and CDR2 as SQIVND (reference sequence). The CDR3 is 14 residues long. Trimming removed 6 bases from V and 5 bases from J; junction bases left unmatched: 8.

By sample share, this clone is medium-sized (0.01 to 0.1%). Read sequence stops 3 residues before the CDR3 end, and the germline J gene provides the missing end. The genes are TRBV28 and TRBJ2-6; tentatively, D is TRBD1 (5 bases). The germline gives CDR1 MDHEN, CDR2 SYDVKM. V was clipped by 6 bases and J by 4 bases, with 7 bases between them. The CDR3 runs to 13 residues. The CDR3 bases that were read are TGTGCCAGCAGGGGGCCCGGGGCCAACGTC. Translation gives CASRGPGANV. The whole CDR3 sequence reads CASRGPGANVLTF.

CDR3 loop: CASSVIGVDRASGYTF. The sequenced CDR3 bases are TGTGCCAGCAGTGTTATCGGAGTGGACAGGGCGAGCGGC. The chain is built from TRBV6-1 and TRBJ1-2; TRBD1 matches at 8 bases. Read coverage stops 3 residues before the CDR3 terminus; the germline J gene supplies the remainder. CDR1 and CDR2 from the germline V gene are MNHNS and SASEGT. CDR3 size: 16 residues.

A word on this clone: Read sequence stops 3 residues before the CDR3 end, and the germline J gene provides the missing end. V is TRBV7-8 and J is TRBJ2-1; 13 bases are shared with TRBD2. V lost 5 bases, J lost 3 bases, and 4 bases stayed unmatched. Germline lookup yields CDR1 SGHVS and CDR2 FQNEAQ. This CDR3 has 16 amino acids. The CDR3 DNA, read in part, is TGTGCCAGCAGCGGTGGGACTAGCGGGAACTACAATGAG. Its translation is CASSGGTSGNYNE. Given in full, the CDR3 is CASSGGTSGNYNEQFF.

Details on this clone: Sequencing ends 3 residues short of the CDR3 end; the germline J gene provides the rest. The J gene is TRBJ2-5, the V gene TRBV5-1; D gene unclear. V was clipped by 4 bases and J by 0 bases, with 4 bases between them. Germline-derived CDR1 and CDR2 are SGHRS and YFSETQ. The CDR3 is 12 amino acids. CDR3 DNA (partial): TGCGCCAGCAGCCGGGACCAAGAGACC. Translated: CASSRDQET. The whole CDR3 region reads CASSRDQETQYF. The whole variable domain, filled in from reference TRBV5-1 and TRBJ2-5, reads KAGVTQTPRYLIKTRGQQVTLSCSPISGHRSVSWYQQTPGQGLQFLFEYFSETQRNKGNFPGRFSGRQFSNSRSEMNVSTLELGDSALYLCASSRDQETQYFGPGTRLLVL.

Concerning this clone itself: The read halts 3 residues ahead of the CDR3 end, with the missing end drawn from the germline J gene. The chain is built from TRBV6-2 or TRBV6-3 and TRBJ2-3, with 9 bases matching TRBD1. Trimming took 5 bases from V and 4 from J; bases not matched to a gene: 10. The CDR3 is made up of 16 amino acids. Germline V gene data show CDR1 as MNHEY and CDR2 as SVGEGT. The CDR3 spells CASSLPGTGRADTQYF. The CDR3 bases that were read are TGTGCCAGCAGTCTGCCCGGGACAGGGAGGGCAGATACG.

CDR3 sequence: CASSVLEGQETQYF. Incomplete CDR3 DNA: TGTGCCAGCAGTGTCCTGGAGGGTCAAGAGACC. This chain joins TRBV7-9 and TRBJ2-5; D perhaps matches TRBD2 (6 bases). The read comes to an end 3 residues before the CDR3 does, leaving the germline J gene to fill in the end. The CDR3 contains 14 residues. The V gene's germline CDR1 is SEHNR and CDR2 FQNEAQ (reference sequence). The V end lost 6 bases, the J end lost 2 bases, and 13 bases lay between the germline ends.